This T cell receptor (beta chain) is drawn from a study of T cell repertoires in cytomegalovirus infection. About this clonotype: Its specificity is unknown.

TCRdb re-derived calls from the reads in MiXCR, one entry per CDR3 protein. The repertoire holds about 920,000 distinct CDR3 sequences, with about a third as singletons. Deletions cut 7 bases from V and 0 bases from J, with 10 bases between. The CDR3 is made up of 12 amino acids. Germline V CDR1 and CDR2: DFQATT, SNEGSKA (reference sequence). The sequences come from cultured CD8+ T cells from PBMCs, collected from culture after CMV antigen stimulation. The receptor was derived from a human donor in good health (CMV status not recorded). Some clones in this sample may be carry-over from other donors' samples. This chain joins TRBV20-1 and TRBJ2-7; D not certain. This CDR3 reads CSGGQSSYEQYF. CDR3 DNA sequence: TGCAGTGGGGGTCAGAGCTCCTACGAGCAGTACTTC.